One sample yielded the 9 T cell receptor beta chains listed below, sequenced in a study of cytomegalovirus exposure and HLA in healthy donors. PCR primers comprised 60 Vbeta and 13 Jbeta primers. TCRdb keeps only in-frame clones here, not all; method: immunoSEQ multiplex PCR. The table records some 60,000 clones, just under 85% of them present only once. Sequencing was done on a sample of PBMCs. These TCRs come from a man aged 35-49 years in good health and CMV-seronegative.

This clone was counted a single time. The chain links TRBV6-1 to TRBJ2-7, with a weak D call TRBD1 (5 bases). The CDR3 consists of 16 residues. Per germline, CDR1 MNHNS and CDR2 SASEGT. Trimming took 2 bases from V and 2 from J, leaving 16 bases between them. CDR3 coding DNA: TGTGCCAGCAGTGAATTAATGGCAGGGCCAACCTACGAGCAGTACTTC. This translates into CASSELMAGPTYEQYF.

The rearrangement uses TRBV2 and TRBJ1-3; D uncertain. The CDR3 has 20 residues. V lost 0 bases and J 0 bases, leaving 21 bases between the germline ends. Germline lookup yields CDR1 SNHLY and CDR2 FYNNEI. The CDR3 spells CASSEASPLISFGSGNTIYF. DNA of the CDR3: TGTGCCAGCAGTGAAGCGTCTCCATTAATCTCGTTCGGCTCTGGAAACACCATATATTTT.

The CDR3 is CASKVWGVTDTQYF. DNA for the CDR3: TGTGCCAGCAAGGTTTGGGGAGTCACAGATACGCAGTATTTT. This chain uses TRBV2 with TRBJ2-3; D perhaps matches TRBD2 (5 bases). This CDR3 region has 14 residues. Per the germline V gene, CDR1 is SNHLY and CDR2 is FYNNEI. Trimming removed 7 bases at V and 2 bases at J, with 13 bases between.

This sequence joins TRBV12-5 and TRBJ1-5; 9 bases map to TRBD1. There are 18 residues in the CDR3. CDR1 LGHNT and CDR2 FRNRAP come from the germline V gene. The V segment lost 1 base and the J segment 5 bases; nucleotides outside the gene matches: 12. The CDR3 DNA is TGTGCTAGTGGTTTGGCTGAACTCGGACAGGGGAGGGATCAGCCCCAGCATTTT. This gives the protein CASGLAELGQGRDQPQHF.

The V and J genes are TRBV5-4 and TRBJ1-2; 7 positions match TRBD1. The CDR3 is made up of 15 amino acids. The trim removed 2 bases at V and 4 bases at J, leaving 8 bases unmatched. Germline assignment: CDR1 SGHNT and CDR2 YYREEE (reference sequence). The CDR3 region is CASSLPRTGPYGYTF. In DNA, the CDR3 is TGTGCCAGCAGCTTACCCCGGACAGGCCCCTATGGCTACACCTTC.

The V call is TRBV5-1, the J call TRBJ2-5; D gene unclear. Germline CDR1 is SGHRS and CDR2 is YFSETQ. Trimming took off 4 bases at V and 2 bases at J, with 3 bases between the two ends. The CDR3 runs 11 residues. CDR3 nucleotide sequence: TGCGCCAGCAGCCATCAAGAGACCCAGTACTTC. Amino acids: CASSHQETQYF.

The chain carries TRBV5-1 and TRBJ2-5; 8 nucleotides match TRBD2. Germline CDR1 reads SGHRS; CDR2 reads YFSETQ. The CDR3 covers 13 residues. CDR3 sequence reads: CAGSSGVQETQYF. CDR3 sequence (DNA): TGCGCAGGAAGTAGCGGGGTCCAAGAGACCCAGTACTTC.

This clone was seen only once. This chain uses TRBV6-5 with TRBJ2-3, with 10 positions matching TRBD1. The CDR3 is 16 residues long. The V segment lost 2 bases and the J segment 3 bases; nucleotides outside the gene matches: 5. CDR1 MNHEY and CDR2 SVGAGI come from the germline V gene. Here the CDR3 DNA reads TGTGCCAGCAGTTACGGGGACAGGGGTTGGACAGATACGCAGTATTTT. This encodes CASSYGDRGWTDTQYF.

The chain has TRBV4-1 and TRBJ1-4, with TRBD1 matching 8 bases. CDR1 and CDR2 (germline): MGHRA, YSYEKL. The V and J ends lost 2 bases and 4 bases, in that order; junction bases with no gene match: 12. The CDR3 has 18 amino acids. DNA of the CDR3: TGCGCCAGCAGCCAACGGCAGGGGGCTAGTCAGGGTAATGAAAAACTGTTTTTT. As protein: CASSQRQGASQGNEKLFF.